This record covers a single TCR beta chain. Its antigen is not yet known. Base-call qualities are not available, and no considerably larger clone is one nucleotide away. This sample is drawn from a study of blood T cell repertoires in COVID-19 (dated by TCRdb to the early 2020s). Some background on the complete study: Samples covering the acute and convalescent phases of COVID-19 were provided by collaborators in the United States, Italy and Spain. The sample metadata nearly always contained a de-identified subject ID, COVID-19 status, age in years and sex. Subjects who had been exposed to COVID-19, were actively infected with it, or had recovered from it provided the deeply sampled blood TCRbeta repertoires that made up the dataset. The material from the prospective study consisted of cDNA or gDNA derived from T cells, B-cell-depleted T cells, or PBMCs. Samples were obtained from the ongoing ImmuneRACE study (first 160 participants) and from 1,254 subjects provided by 6 global collaborators. Where available, HLA class I and class II types were obtained from metadata supplied by the sample provider rather than from assay-based typing. The repertoires were made available in a free public database intended to serve as a resource for research on the immune response to SARS-CoV-2. On the study overall, not on this receptor specifically: Clinical and demographic metadata were provided uncurated, with the amount varying by source and participant.

The immunoSEQ Assay, a bias-controlled multiplex PCR, was used to amplify TCRbeta CDR3 regions from genomic DNA. Per the original workflow: Nucleated cell counts per sample were estimated from amplification of reference gene primers within the assay. To quantify the absolute abundance of each unique TCRbeta CDR3 rearrangement, sequence reads were collapsed and filtered. Productive Simpson clonality was computed per sample as the square root of Simpson's diversity index over productive rearrangements. Entries here come from immuneACCESS through TCRdb and include only in-frame sequences with V and J called. Some clones fail to appear in such tables; in the studies checked, an unresolved V gene covers under half of the shortfall, and the cause of the remainder is unknown. V and J calls and clone size are given by that table; D and trimming were obtained from the DNA. The sample has roughly 30,000 clones on record, around nine tenths of them singletons. In total, the top ten clones hold under 65% of the sample.

Collaborating institutions collected whole blood in K2EDTA tubes following their own protocols. Collaborator samples were shipped for TCRbeta analysis as frozen whole blood, isolated PBMCs, or DNA extracted from either sample type. The junction carries 5 bases between V and J, which are trimmed by 3 bases and 2 bases respectively. The germline V gene supplies CDR1 MNHEY and CDR2 SVGEGT. The CDR3 spans 12 residues, from the cysteine through the phenylalanine. This entry keeps only the CDR3 DNA: 36 bases, framed from base 1. The receptor was derived from a man aged 65 to 79 with acute or convalescent COVID-19. Material: peripheral blood. The sequence joins TRBV6-2 or TRBV6-3 to TRBJ2-7; no D gene can be assigned with confidence. The sequenced DNA: TGTGCCAGCAGTTATTTAACCTACGAGCAGTACTTC. Translated, this is CASSYLTYEQYF.